Following are 12 T cell receptor beta chains from one sample sequenced in a study of T-cell reconstitution after alpha-beta-depleted transplantation in children. Unique molecular identifiers were used in preparing the TCRbeta library. In TCRdb, the PCR reads were re-called with MiXCR into one record per CDR3 protein. Of about a million distinct CDR3 sequences listed, about 26% are singletons. The specimen comprised PBMCs, mostly from graft donor cells, sampled 360 days after TCRalphabeta/CD19-depleted stem cell transplant. These receptors were taken from a boy under two years old who had a stem cell transplant for SCID, so the T cells may come from the graft donor.

This chain connects TRBV13 to TRBJ1-2; D gene ambiguous. The CDR3 is 14 amino acids. Germline CDR1 and CDR2: PRHDT and FYEKMQ (reference sequence). V was clipped by 0 bases and J by 4 bases, with 9 bases between them. The CDR3 sequence is CASSLGVRSYGYTF. CDR3 in DNA: TGTGCCAGCAGCTTAGGAGTCAGGAGCTATGGCTACACCTTC.

The chain joins TRBV20-1 to TRBJ2-1; 8 bases are shared with TRBD2. The germline V gene has CDR1 DFQATT and CDR2 SNEGSKA (reference sequence). The CDR3 consists of 13 residues. The V and J ends lost 7 bases and 9 bases, in that order; junction bases with no gene match: 11. CDR3 sequence (DNA): TGCAGTGGGAACGGGGGGGCCCCCGGTGAGCAGTTCTTC. Translating it yields CSGNGGAPGEQFF.

This clonotype was counted a few times. The chain uses TRBV12-3 or TRBV12-4 and TRBJ2-5, with 8 bases lining up with TRBD2. The CDR3 runs to 15 residues. J lost 1 base, V lost 3 bases, and 4 bases had no gene match. The CDR3, as DNA: TGTGCCAGCAGTTTGGGTAGCGGGGTCCAAGAGACCCAGTACTTC. It is translated as CASSLGSGVQETQYF.

This clonotype was seen more than once but under ten times. The chain has TRBV5-6 and TRBJ2-7; D is possibly TRBD1 (6 bases). V lost 0 bases and J lost 5, with 9 bases in between. Looked up from germline, CDR1 is SGHDT and CDR2 is YYEEEE. CDR3 length: 13 residues. The CDR3 spells CASSLVYRDEQYF. The DNA for the CDR3 is TGTGCCAGCAGCTTGGTGTACAGGGACGAGCAGTACTTC.

The table lists this clonotype with a few counts. The chain joins TRBV28 to TRBJ2-1, with 7 nucleotides matching TRBD2. The germline CDR1 and CDR2 sequences are MDHEN and SYDVKM. J lost 1 base, V lost 3 bases, and 9 bases had no gene match. The CDR3 is 17 amino acids. In nucleotides, the CDR3 is TGTGCCAGCAGTTTCAGGATCCGGGGGGTATCCTACAATGAGCAGTTCTTC. Protein: CASSFRIRGVSYNEQFF.

This clonotype turned up a few times. V is TRBV2 and J is TRBJ2-3, with D unresolved. The CDR3 extends over 15 amino acids. CDR1 is SNHLY and CDR2 is FYNNEI in the germline V gene. V was trimmed by 1 base and J by 0 bases, leaving 8 bases between them. The CDR3 sequence: CASSEGGPSTDTQYF. DNA for the CDR3: TGTGCCAGCAGTGAAGGCGGACCTAGCACAGATACGCAGTATTTT.

V usage is TRBV4-3 and J usage is TRBJ2-3; 8 bases line up with TRBD2. CDR1 and CDR2 from the germline V gene are LGHNA and YSLEER. The J segment lost 0 bases and the V segment lost 2 bases, leaving 7 bases of the junction unmatched. The CDR3 spans 17 residues. CDR3 DNA: TGCGCCAGCAGCCAAAGGAGGAGCGGGGGAAGCACAGATACGCAGTATTTT. Protein sequence: CASSQRRSGGSTDTQYF.

The chain combines TRBV10-3 with TRBJ1-1; D is perhaps TRBD1 (6 bases). The V and J ends lost 3 bases and 0 bases respectively, with 11 bases between them. Germline CDR1 ENHRY, CDR2 SYGVKD. This CDR3 contains 15 residues. The CDR3 DNA is TGTGCCATCAGTGATGCCGACAGGATGAACACTGAAGCTTTCTTT. Translated, it gives CAISDADRMNTEAFF.

The chain joins TRBV12-3 or TRBV12-4 to TRBJ2-1; TRBD2 aligns across 12 bases. The CDR3 length is 15 residues. V lost 8 bases, J lost 7 bases, and 9 bases stayed unmatched. CDR3 in DNA: TGTGCCAGCTACACAGCCGGGACTAGCGGGAATGAGCAGTTCTTC. This encodes CASYTAGTSGNEQFF.

The chain has TRBV9 and TRBJ1-6; a possible D gene is TRBD1 (5 bases). Trimming stripped 0 bases from V and 0 bases from J, with 10 bases between. The CDR3 contains 17 residues. Germline V CDR1 and CDR2: SGDLS, YYNGEE. The CDR3 bases are TGTGCCAGCAGCGTAGGGGGACCCGACTCCTATAATTCACCCCTCCACTTT. It translates to CASSVGGPDSYNSPLHF.

The chain carries TRBV11-2 and TRBJ2-2, with 7 bases that match TRBD1. CDR3 length: 17 residues. Germline CDR1 reads SGHAT; CDR2 reads FQNNGV. V lost 1 base to trimming and J lost 6 bases; unmatched junction nucleotides: 11. The CDR3 region is CASSLGGSYRGPGELFF. CDR3 in DNA: TGTGCCAGCAGCTTAGGGGGATCTTACAGGGGCCCCGGGGAGCTGTTTTTT.

On this clonotype itself: A much larger clone lies one base from this, so it may be a read error. This chain joins TRBV4-3 and TRBJ2-1, with 8 bases fitting TRBD2. V shed 1 base, J shed 4 bases, and the junction held 3 bases outside the gene matches. CDR1 LGHNA and CDR2 YSLEER come from the germline V gene. The CDR3 length is 15 residues. CDR3 residues: CASSQGSGVYNEQFF. CDR3 coding DNA: TGCGCCAGCAGCCAAGGTAGCGGGGTATACAATGAGCAGTTCTTC.